These 3 T cell receptor beta chains originate from one sample sequenced in a study of memory CD4+ T cells and cytomegalovirus serostatus. TCRdb's copy holds only in-frame clones and misses some; the assay was immunoSEQ multiplex PCR. This table holds about 53,000 clones, about 81% found once. Single viable CD3+CD4+CD8-CD45RO+ cells were sorted as the memory CD4+ T cells. The sequenced sample consisted of memory CD4+ T cells from blood. These receptors were taken from an adult in good health and CMV-seronegative.

V is TRBV7-8 and J is TRBJ2-7, with D unclear. The CDR3 extends over 14 amino acids. Germline assignment: CDR1 SGHVS and CDR2 FQNEAQ. Trimming took off 4 bases at V and 2 bases at J, with 12 bases between the two ends. The CDR3 DNA follows: TGTGCCAGCAGCTCTGGGCCCACTGCCTACGAGCAGTACTTC. This gives the protein CASSSGPTAYEQYF.

CDR3 residues: CASSPGQTNSGANVLTF. The CDR3 nucleotides read TGTGCCAGCAGCCCGGGACAGACGAACTCTGGGGCCAACGTCCTGACTTTC. V gene TRBV28 combines with J gene TRBJ2-6, with TRBD1 matching 7 bases. The germline CDR1 and CDR2 sequences are MDHEN and SYDVKM. This CDR3 is built from 17 residues. The V and J ends lost 6 bases and 0 bases, in that order; junction bases with no gene match: 8.

The gene calls are TRBV30 and TRBJ2-2; 8 nucleotides match TRBD2. CDR1 GTSNPN and CDR2 SVGIG come from the germline V gene (reference sequence). Trimming cost V 3 bases and J 5 bases; bases outside gene matches: 11. There are 16 residues in the CDR3. This CDR3 is CAWRPGRTSKTGELFF. CDR3 DNA sequence: TGTGCCTGGAGGCCTGGGCGGACTAGCAAGACCGGGGAGCTGTTTTTT.